What follows are 13 T cell receptor beta chains derived from one specimen sequenced in a study of blood T cell repertoires in COVID-19. The repertoire was sequenced with immunoSEQ multiplex PCR; TCRdb's copy has only in-frame clones and lacks some. Of some 200,000 clones detected, more than 80% appear once; the ten largest clones hold less than 4.5%. Input material: PBMCs or T cells enriched from blood (not recorded which). The receptors here all came from a woman aged 40 to 55 with acute COVID-19.

V usage is TRBV7-2 and J usage is TRBJ2-2; 10 bases map to TRBD2. V was pared by 1 base and J by 1 base, with 3 bases of the junction left unmatched. CDR1 and CDR2 (germline): SGHTA, FQGNSA. This CDR3 spans 17 amino acids. CDR3 sequence reads: CASSLGLAGENTGELFF. Written as DNA, the CDR3 is TGTGCCAGCAGCTTAGGCCTAGCGGGGGAGAACACCGGGGAGCTGTTTTTT.

The rearrangement uses TRBV19 and TRBJ2-5, with D possibly matching TRBD2 (5 bases). Trimming took off 4 bases at V and 3 bases at J, with 9 bases between the two ends. There are 13 residues in the CDR3. Per the germline V gene, CDR1 is LNHDA and CDR2 is SQIVND (reference sequence). CDR3 in amino acids: CASSRVGEETQYF. The CDR3 nucleotides are TGTGCCAGTAGTAGGGTGGGAGAAGAGACCCAGTACTTC.

The chain uses TRBV21-1 and TRBJ1-2; TRBD1 is taken as the D call from the table, unchecked against the DNA. TRBV21-1 is assigned pseudogene status. CDR3 size: 15 residues. The DNA for the CDR3 is TGTGCCAGCAGGAATGACAGGGAAGCTATCTATGGCTACACCTTC. Translating gives CASRNDREAIYGYTF.

This clone has only a few counts. V and J are TRBV5-4 and TRBJ1-4, with TRBD1 matching over 11 bases. The CDR3 consists of 16 residues. Germline V gene data show CDR1 as SGHNT and CDR2 as YYREEE (reference sequence). Trimming removed 2 bases from V and 4 bases from J; junction bases left unmatched: 4. The CDR3 is CASSFWDRGFNEKLFF. The CDR3 coding sequence is TGTGCCAGCAGCTTTTGGGACAGGGGGTTTAATGAAAAACTGTTTTTT.

The chain uses TRBV19 and TRBJ1-2, with TRBD1 identical over 7 bases. The trim removed 7 bases at V and 4 bases at J, leaving 9 bases unmatched. Germline CDR1 reads LNHDA; CDR2 reads SQIVND (reference sequence). The CDR3 spans 14 residues. The CDR3: CASTHGGQFYGYTF. The DNA for the CDR3 is TGTGCCAGTACCCACGGGGGACAGTTCTATGGCTACACCTTC. Full variable domain (rest looked up from reference TRBV19 and TRBJ1-2): DGGITQSPKYLFRKEGQNVTLSCEQNLNHDAMYWYRQDPGQGLRLIYYSQIVNDFQKGDIAEGYSVSREKKESFPLTVTSAQKNPTAFYLCASTHGGQFYGYTFGSGTRLTVV.

The chain links TRBV18 to TRBJ1-5; 8 nucleotides align to TRBD1. V lost 0 bases to trimming and J lost 3 bases; unmatched junction nucleotides: 4. CDR3 size: 16 residues. Germline lookup yields CDR1 KGHSH and CDR2 LQKENI. DNA of the CDR3: TGTGCCAGCTCACCACCCGGGACAGGATACAATCAGCCCCAGCATTTT. As protein: CASSPPGTGYNQPQHF.

This rearrangement joins TRBV7-2 to TRBJ2-1, with D uncertain. Trimming cost V 3 bases and J 1 base, with 10 bases left between them. CDR3 size: 15 residues. From germline, CDR1 is SGHTA and CDR2 FQGNSA. CDR3 nucleotide sequence: TGTGCCAGCAGCTTGGCGGTAGGATCCTACAATGAGCAGTTCTTC. Residues: CASSLAVGSYNEQFF.

This clone was seen only once. The J gene is TRBJ1-1, the V gene TRBV7-2, with D tentatively TRBD1 (5 bases). The V gene's germline CDR1 is SGHTA and CDR2 FQGNSA. V was cut by 4 bases and J by 11 bases, with 17 bases left in between. The CDR3 covers 13 residues. The CDR3 DNA is TGTGCCAGCAGCTGGGGACTGGGGCTAGGGGCTTTCTTT. It is translated as CASSWGLGLGAFF.

V gene TRBV19 combines with J gene TRBJ2-2; weak D call: TRBD2 (6 bases). V gave up 2 bases and J gave up 7 bases, with 11 bases separating them. There are 14 residues in the CDR3. Germline loops: CDR1 LNHDA, CDR2 SQIVND (reference sequence). Written as DNA, the CDR3 is TGTGCCAGTAGTATAAGGGGACTCGGCGGGGAGCTGTTTTTT. Protein sequence: CASSIRGLGGELFF. Full variable domain (missing parts from reference TRBV19 and TRBJ2-2): DGGITQSPKYLFRKEGQNVTLSCEQNLNHDAMYWYRQDPGQGLRLIYYSQIVNDFQKGDIAEGYSVSREKKESFPLTVTSAQKNPTAFYLCASSIRGLGGELFFGEGSRLTVL.

The chain is built from TRBV6-5 and TRBJ2-7; D is unresolved. Germline V CDR1 and CDR2: MNHEY, SVGAGI. Trimming removed 6 bases at V and 0 bases at J, with 9 bases between. The CDR3 runs 13 residues. The CDR3 region is CASRQRLSYEQYF. The DNA for the CDR3 is TGTGCCAGCAGGCAGAGACTCTCCTACGAGCAGTACTTC.

The rearrangement joins TRBV19 to TRBJ1-2, with 8 bases fitting TRBD1. The CDR3 has 15 residues. Per the germline V gene, CDR1 is LNHDA and CDR2 is SQIVND (reference sequence). J was trimmed by 4 bases and V by 5 bases; bases with no gene match: 9. CDR3 coding DNA: TGTGCCAGTAGTCTTCCCCAGGGGGCTGGCTATGGCTACACCTTC. Translation gives CASSLPQGAGYGYTF.

The genes are TRBV5-1 and TRBJ1-2, with D uncertain. Germline V gene sequence: CDR1 SGHRS, CDR2 YFSETQ. This CDR3 comprises 15 residues. V was pared by 0 bases and J by 0 bases, with 9 bases between. The CDR3 DNA sequence: TGCGCCAGCAGCTTGGAGAGGGCGTCTAACTATGGCTACACCTTC. Its protein product is CASSLERASNYGYTF.

The rearrangement uses TRBV7-8 and TRBJ1-2, with D perhaps TRBD1 (6 bases). Germline V gene data show CDR1 as SGHVS and CDR2 as FQNEAQ. V lost 5 bases and J 1 base, leaving 14 bases between the germline ends. The CDR3 is 15 residues long. The CDR3, as DNA: TGTGCCAGCAGCCCTCGGACAGCGAATAACTATGGCTACACCTTC. Its protein is CASSPRTANNYGYTF.